This TCR beta chain came from a study of T cells in Graves' hyperthyroidism and ophthalmopathy. J was trimmed by 4 bases and V by 6 bases; bases with no gene match: 9. CDR1 and CDR2 (germline): MNHNS, SASEGT. The CDR3 runs to 16 residues. Amplified regions were TCR beta CDR3 sequences from RNA transcripts. Carried out on the TCR CDR3, a first-round RT-PCR used the HTBI primer set. One entry per CDR3 protein, called by TCRdb with MiXCR from the multiplex PCR reads. The sample holds 300,000 to 400,000 distinct CDR3 sequences; under 25% are singletons and the top ten take around 45%. Only a few counts were recorded for this clonotype. Its antigen is currently unknown. Findings and caveats of the study: A 13 V-J signature model discriminated ophthalmopathy versus stable hyperthyroidism.

The chain has TRBV6-1 and TRBJ2-1; TRBD2 matches at 10 bases. The source is a woman between 45 and 65 years old with Graves' hyperthyroidism. What was sequenced was blood. The CDR3 nucleotides read TGTGCCAGCAGACATAGCGGGAGGTTAAGGTACAATGAGCAGTTCTTC. Translation gives CASRHSGRLRYNEQFF.